The rows below give T cell receptor beta chains drawn from one sample of a study of CD8 T cells in ankylosing spondylitis. Each CDR3 protein gets one entry after TCRdb re-called the 5' RACE reads with MiXCR. Of 250,000 or so distinct CDR3 sequences in the sample, around 25% are singletons; the top ten hold 0.5% to 0.65%. The sample comprised blood, either unsorted or a sorted T cell fraction (not recorded which). All receptors come from a male donor with ankylosing spondylitis or in good health (not recorded which). Both conserved end residues are part of each CDR3. The order of the fields is CDR3 protein, CDR3 DNA, D gene, J gene, clone size, V gene. D genes are given only for firm matches. Where a row states a size, it is once, few, many or the class of an expanded clone; other rows omit it.

CSVTGAIGYGYTF,TGCAGCGTGACAGGGGCTATCGGCTATGGCTACACCTTC,TRBD1,TRBJ1-2,.,TRBV29-1
CAITTDISGEAFF,TGTGCCATCACCACCGACATATCAGGTGAAGCTTTCTTT,.,TRBJ1-1,.,TRBV10-3
CASSLSDTRVQETQYF,TGTGCCAGCAGCTTAAGCGACACCAGGGTACAAGAGACCCAGTACTTC,.,TRBJ2-5,many,TRBV7-8
CASLPGQGFSYEQYF,TGTGCCAGCTTGCCGGGGCAGGGCTTCTCCTACGAGCAGTACTTC,.,TRBJ2-7,.,TRBV6-1
CASSQVFTRPGAGDSGANVLTF,TGTGCCAGCAGCCAAGTATTTACCCGACCCGGGGCAGGCGACTCTGGGGCCAACGTCCTGACTTTC,.,TRBJ2-6,few,TRBV3-1
CAISPIAGGTDTQYF,TGTGCCATCAGTCCTATAGCGGGGGGCACAGATACGCAGTATTTT,TRBD2,TRBJ2-3,.,TRBV10-3
CATRGLYRDRRLSGNTIYF,TGTGCCACCAGGGGTCTTTACCGGGACAGGCGGCTCTCTGGAAACACCATATATTTT,TRBD1,TRBJ1-3,.,TRBV15
CASSMTRLTDTQYF,TGTGCCAGCAGCATGACTAGATTGACAGATACGCAGTATTTT,.,TRBJ2-3,few,TRBV27
CSARKRPANTGELFF,TGCAGTGCTAGAAAGCGGCCCGCGAACACCGGGGAGCTGTTTTTT,.,TRBJ2-2,.,TRBV20-1
CASSGLANTEAFF,TGTGCCAGCAGTGGTCTGGCGAACACTGAAGCTTTCTTT,.,TRBJ1-1,.,TRBV12-3/TRBV12-4
CSARIQGADTQYF,TGCAGTGCTAGAATACAGGGGGCAGATACGCAGTATTTT,TRBD1,TRBJ2-3,many,TRBV20-1
CASSKPSVEQYF,TGTGCCAGCAGCAAACCGTCTGTCGAGCAGTACTTC,.,TRBJ2-7,many,TRBV6-6
CAISEGRGTQGAKNIQYF,TGTGCCATCAGTGAGGGGCGGGGGACCCAGGGCGCCAAAAACATTCAGTACTTC,TRBD2,TRBJ2-4,many,TRBV10-3
CASSGLAGPYTDTQYF,TGTGCCAGCAGCGGACTAGCGGGACCTTACACAGATACGCAGTATTTT,TRBD2,TRBJ2-3,many,TRBV2
CASSREGALTGNTIYF,TGTGCCAGCAGCCGCGAGGGGGCATTGACTGGAAACACCATATATTTT,TRBD1,TRBJ1-3,.,TRBV5-4
CASSFGGGVEQFF,TGTGCCAGCAGCTTCGGGGGCGGCGTGGAGCAGTTCTTC,.,TRBJ2-1,.,TRBV11-2
CASSQWADTQYF,TGTGCCAGCAGCCAATGGGCAGATACGCAGTATTTT,.,TRBJ2-3,many,TRBV3-1
CSGSGGPSDTQYF,TGCAGTGGGAGCGGGGGCCCGAGTGATACGCAGTATTTT,TRBD2,TRBJ2-3,few,TRBV20-1
CASSFESEETQYF,TGTGCCAGCAGTTTTGAGTCCGAGGAGACCCAGTACTTC,.,TRBJ2-5,.,TRBV12-3/TRBV12-4
CIVAGVLYNEQFF,TGCATTGTAGCGGGGGTCCTCTACAATGAGCAGTTCTTC,TRBD2,TRBJ2-1,once,TRBV20-1
CASSRLGPYEQYF,TGTGCCAGCAGCCGCCTAGGGCCCTACGAGCAGTACTTC,.,TRBJ2-7,.,TRBV12-3/TRBV12-4
CASSQDRAGSTGELFF,TGTGCCAGCAGCCAAGATCGGGCAGGGAGTACCGGGGAGCTGTTTTTT,.,TRBJ2-2,few,TRBV3-1
CASSYRTGPGGTYEQYF,TGTGCCAGCAGCTATAGGACAGGCCCGGGAGGAACCTACGAGCAGTACTTC,.,TRBJ2-7,many,TRBV12-3/TRBV12-4
CSASVGAREQFF,TGCAGTGCTAGTGTAGGGGCCCGAGAGCAGTTCTTC,.,TRBJ2-1,.,TRBV20-1
CASSTGKGELFF,TGTGCCAGCAGTACAGGGAAGGGGGAGCTGTTTTTT,.,TRBJ2-2,.,TRBV6-5
CSARGGSGGLYNEQFF,TGCAGTGCTAGAGGAGGTAGCGGGGGATTGTACAATGAGCAGTTCTTC,TRBD2,TRBJ2-1,.,TRBV20-1
CASSYSTGRTGELFF,TGTGCCAGCAGTTACTCTACAGGGCGGACCGGGGAGCTGTTTTTT,.,TRBJ2-2,.,TRBV6-5
CAISVGYEQYF,TGTGCCATCAGTGTTGGCTACGAGCAGTACTTC,.,TRBJ2-7,.,TRBV10-3
CSANLPRAGAGEQFF,TGCAGTGCTAATCTCCCGCGAGCGGGGGCGGGGGAGCAGTTCTTC,TRBD2,TRBJ2-1,.,TRBV20-1
CASSLARGGFGYGYTF,TGTGCCAGCAGCTTAGCACGGGGGGGATTTGGCTATGGCTACACCTTC,.,TRBJ1-2,.,TRBV7-8
CASSRASGGGGYEQYF,TGTGCCAGCAGCCGCGCAAGTGGCGGGGGGGGGTACGAGCAGTACTTC,TRBD2,TRBJ2-7,many,TRBV3-1
CASSPQSGTSGNNQFF,TGTGCCAGCAGCCCCCAATCCGGGACTAGCGGGAATAATCAGTTCTTC,TRBD2,TRBJ2-1,many,TRBV3-1
CASCHRGGQETQYF,TGTGCCAGCTGCCACCGGGGGGGCCAAGAGACCCAGTACTTC,TRBD2,TRBJ2-5,.,TRBV3-1
CSAPYGGPTDTQYF,TGCAGTGCTCCCTATGGGGGACCCACAGATACGCAGTATTTT,.,TRBJ2-3,.,TRBV20-1
CASRSTADTQYF,TGTGCCAGCAGGTCGACGGCAGATACGCAGTATTTT,.,TRBJ2-3,.,TRBV6-5